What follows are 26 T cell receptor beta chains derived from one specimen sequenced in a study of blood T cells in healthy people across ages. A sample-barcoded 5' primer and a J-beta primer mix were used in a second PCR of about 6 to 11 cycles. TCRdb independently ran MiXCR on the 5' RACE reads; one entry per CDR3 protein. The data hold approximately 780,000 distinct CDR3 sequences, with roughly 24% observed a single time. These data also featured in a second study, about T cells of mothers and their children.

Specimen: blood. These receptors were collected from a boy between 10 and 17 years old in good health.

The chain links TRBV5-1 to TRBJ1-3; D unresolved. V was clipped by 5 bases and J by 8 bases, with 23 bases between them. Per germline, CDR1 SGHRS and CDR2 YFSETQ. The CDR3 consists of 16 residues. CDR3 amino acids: CASRTGLSETTDTIYF. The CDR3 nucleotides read TGCGCCAGCAGGACCGGGCTCTCAGAAACCACGGACACCATATATTTT.

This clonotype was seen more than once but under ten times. CDR3 residues: CSAQGPAGSNQPQHF. CDR3 bases: TGCAGTGCTCAAGGGCCAGCTGGGAGCAATCAGCCCCAGCATTTT. The chain is built from TRBV20-1 and TRBJ1-5, with D unresolved. The V gene's germline CDR1 is DFQATT and CDR2 SNEGSKA (reference sequence). This CDR3 has 15 residues. V was pared by 5 bases and J by 1 base, with 15 bases between.

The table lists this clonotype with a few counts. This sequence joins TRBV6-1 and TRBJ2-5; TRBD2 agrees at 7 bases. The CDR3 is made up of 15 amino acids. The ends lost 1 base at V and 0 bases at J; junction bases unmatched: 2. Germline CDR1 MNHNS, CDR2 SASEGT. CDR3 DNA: TGTGCCAGCAGTGAAGTGGGGGGGGACCAAGAGACCCAGTACTTC. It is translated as CASSEVGGDQETQYF.

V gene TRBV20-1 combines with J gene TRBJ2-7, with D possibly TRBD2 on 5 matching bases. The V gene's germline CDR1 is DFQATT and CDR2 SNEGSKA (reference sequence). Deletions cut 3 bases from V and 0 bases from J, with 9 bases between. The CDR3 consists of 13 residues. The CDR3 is CSASGVSSYEQYF. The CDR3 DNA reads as TGCAGTGCTAGCGGGGTAAGCTCCTACGAGCAGTACTTC.

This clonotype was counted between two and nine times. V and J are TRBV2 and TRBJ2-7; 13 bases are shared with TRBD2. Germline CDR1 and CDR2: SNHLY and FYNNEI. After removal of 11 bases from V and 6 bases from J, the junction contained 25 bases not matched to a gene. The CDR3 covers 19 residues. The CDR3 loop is CAGADRVSRLAGGLGEQYF. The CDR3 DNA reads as TGTGCCGGGGCTGACAGAGTCTCCCGACTAGCGGGGGGCCTAGGCGAGCAGTACTTC.

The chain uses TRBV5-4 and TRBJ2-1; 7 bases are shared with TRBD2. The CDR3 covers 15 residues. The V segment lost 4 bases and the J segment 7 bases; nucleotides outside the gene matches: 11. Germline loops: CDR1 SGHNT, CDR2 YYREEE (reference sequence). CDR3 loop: CASSPGTNRLNEQFF. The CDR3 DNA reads TGTGCCAGCAGCCCCGGGACTAATAGGTTAAATGAGCAGTTCTTC.

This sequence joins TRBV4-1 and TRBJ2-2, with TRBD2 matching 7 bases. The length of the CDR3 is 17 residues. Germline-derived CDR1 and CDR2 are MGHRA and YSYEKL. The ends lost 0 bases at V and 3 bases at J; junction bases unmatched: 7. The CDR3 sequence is CASSQDRLAEHTGELFF. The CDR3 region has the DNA TGCGCCAGCAGCCAAGATCGGCTAGCGGAACACACCGGGGAGCTGTTTTTT.

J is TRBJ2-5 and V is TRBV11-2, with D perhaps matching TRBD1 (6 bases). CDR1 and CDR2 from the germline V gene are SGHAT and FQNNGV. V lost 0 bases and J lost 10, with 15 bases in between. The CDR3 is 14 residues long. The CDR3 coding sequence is TGTGCCAGCAGCTTAGATCGGACAGCCCAGGGCCAGTACTTC. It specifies CASSLDRTAQGQYF.

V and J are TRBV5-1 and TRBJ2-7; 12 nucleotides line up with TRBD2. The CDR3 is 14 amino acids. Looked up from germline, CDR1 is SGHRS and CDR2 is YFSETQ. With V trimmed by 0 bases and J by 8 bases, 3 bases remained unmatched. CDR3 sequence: CASSLDGLAGQQYF. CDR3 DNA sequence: TGCGCCAGCAGCTTGGACGGACTAGCGGGGCAGCAGTACTTC.

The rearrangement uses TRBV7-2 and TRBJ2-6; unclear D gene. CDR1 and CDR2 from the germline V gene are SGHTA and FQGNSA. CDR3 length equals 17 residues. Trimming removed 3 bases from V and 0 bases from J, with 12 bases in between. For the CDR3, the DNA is TGTGCCAGCAGCTTTAGGGATGTTCCCTCTGGGGCCAACGTCCTGACTTTC. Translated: CASSFRDVPSGANVLTF.

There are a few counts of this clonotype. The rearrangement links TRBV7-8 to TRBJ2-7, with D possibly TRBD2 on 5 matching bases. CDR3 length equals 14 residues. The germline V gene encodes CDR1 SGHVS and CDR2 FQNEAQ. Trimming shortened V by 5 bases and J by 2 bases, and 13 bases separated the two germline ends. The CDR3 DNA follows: TGTGCCAGCAGCCAAACTAGGGCCCCCTACGAGCAGTACTTC. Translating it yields CASSQTRAPYEQYF.

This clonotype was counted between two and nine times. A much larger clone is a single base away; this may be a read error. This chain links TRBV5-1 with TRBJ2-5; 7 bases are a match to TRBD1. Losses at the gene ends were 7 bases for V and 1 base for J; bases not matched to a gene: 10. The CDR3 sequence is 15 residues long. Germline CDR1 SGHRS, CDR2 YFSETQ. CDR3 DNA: TGCGCCAGCGCCCGCGAGGGGGCCCTCCAAGAGACCCAGTACTTC. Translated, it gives CASAREGALQETQYF.

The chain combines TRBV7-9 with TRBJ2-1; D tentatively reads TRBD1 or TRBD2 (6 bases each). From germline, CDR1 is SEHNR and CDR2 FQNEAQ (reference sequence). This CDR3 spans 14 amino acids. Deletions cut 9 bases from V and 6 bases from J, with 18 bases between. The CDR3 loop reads CASGGQIRGNEQFF. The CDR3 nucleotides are TGTGCCAGTGGGGGGCAGATTAGGGGCAATGAGCAGTTCTTC.

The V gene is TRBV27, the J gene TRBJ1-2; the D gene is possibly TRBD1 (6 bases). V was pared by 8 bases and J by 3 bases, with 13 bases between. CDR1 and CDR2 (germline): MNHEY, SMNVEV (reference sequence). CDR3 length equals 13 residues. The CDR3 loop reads CASSTRGHYGYTF. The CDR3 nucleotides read TGTGCCAGCTCTACCAGGGGACACTATGGCTACACCTTC.

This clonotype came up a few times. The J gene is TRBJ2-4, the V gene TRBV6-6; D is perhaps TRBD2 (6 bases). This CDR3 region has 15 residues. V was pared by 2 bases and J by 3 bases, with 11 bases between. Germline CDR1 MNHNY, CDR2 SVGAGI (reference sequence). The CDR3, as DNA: TGTGCCAGCAGTTACCGAGTAGCGGACAAAAACATTCAGTACTTC. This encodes CASSYRVADKNIQYF.

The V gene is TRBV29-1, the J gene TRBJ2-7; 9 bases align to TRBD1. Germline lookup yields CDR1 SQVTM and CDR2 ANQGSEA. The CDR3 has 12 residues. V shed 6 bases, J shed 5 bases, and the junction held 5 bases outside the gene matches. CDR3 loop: CSVTGGGDEQYF. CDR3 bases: TGCAGCGTGACAGGGGGGGGAGACGAGCAGTACTTC.

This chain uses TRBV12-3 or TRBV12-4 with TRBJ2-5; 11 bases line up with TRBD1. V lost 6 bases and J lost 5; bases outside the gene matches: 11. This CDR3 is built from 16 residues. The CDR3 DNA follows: TGTGCCAGCAGCTCACTCCGGACAGGGGGCGGCGAGACCCAGTACTTC. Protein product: CASSSLRTGGGETQYF.

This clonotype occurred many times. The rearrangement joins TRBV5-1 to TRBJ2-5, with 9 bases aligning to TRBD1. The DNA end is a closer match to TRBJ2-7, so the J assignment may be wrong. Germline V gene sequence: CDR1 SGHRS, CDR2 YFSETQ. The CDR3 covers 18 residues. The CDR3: CASSSIPGQGLQAYEQYF. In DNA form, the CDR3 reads TGCGCCAGCAGCTCTATCCCGGGACAGGGTCTACAAGCCTACGAGCAGTACTTC.

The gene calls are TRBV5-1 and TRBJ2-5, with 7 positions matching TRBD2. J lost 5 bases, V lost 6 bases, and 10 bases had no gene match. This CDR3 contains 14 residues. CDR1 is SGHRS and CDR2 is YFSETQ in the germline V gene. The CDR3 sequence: CASTSRGLRETQYF. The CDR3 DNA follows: TGCGCCAGCACCTCGCGGGGACTACGGGAGACCCAGTACTTC.

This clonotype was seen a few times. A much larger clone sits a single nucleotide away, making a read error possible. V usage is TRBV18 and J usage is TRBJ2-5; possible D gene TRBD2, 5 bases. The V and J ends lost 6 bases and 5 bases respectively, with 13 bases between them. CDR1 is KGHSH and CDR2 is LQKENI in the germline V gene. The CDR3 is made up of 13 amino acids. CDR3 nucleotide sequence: TGTGCCAGCTCCCGCGAACCGGGGGAGACCCAGTACTTC. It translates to CASSREPGETQYF.

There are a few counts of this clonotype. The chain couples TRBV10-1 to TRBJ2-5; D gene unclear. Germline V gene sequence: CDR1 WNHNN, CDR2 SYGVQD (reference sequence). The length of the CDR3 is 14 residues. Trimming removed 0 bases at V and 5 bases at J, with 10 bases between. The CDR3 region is CASSESGRTETQYF. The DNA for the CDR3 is TGCGCCAGCAGTGAGTCTGGCAGGACCGAGACCCAGTACTTC.

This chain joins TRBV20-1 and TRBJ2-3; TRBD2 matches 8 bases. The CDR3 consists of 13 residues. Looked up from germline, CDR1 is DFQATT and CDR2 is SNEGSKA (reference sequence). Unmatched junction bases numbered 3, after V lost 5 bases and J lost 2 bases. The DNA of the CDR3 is TGCAGTGCTCGGACTAGCCACACAGATACGCAGTATTTT. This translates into CSARTSHTDTQYF.

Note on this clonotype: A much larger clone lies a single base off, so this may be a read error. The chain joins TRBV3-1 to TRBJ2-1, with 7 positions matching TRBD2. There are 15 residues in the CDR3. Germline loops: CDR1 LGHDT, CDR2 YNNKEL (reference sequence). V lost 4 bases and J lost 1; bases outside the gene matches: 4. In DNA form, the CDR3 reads TGTGCCAGCAGCCGGCCGGGACTATCCTACAATGAGCAGTTCTTC. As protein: CASSRPGLSYNEQFF.

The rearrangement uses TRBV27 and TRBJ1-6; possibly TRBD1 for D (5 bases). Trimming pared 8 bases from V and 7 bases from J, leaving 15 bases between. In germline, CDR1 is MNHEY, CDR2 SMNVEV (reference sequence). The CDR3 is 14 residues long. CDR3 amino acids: CASRTGVRNSPLHF. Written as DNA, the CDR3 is TGTGCCAGCCGCACGGGGGTAAGGAATTCACCCCTCCACTTT.

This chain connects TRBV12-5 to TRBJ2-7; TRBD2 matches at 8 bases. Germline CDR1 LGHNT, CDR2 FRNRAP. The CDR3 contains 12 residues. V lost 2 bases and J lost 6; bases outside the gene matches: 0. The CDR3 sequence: CASGLRGGEQYF. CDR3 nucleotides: TGTGCTAGTGGTTTGCGGGGGGGCGAGCAGTACTTC.

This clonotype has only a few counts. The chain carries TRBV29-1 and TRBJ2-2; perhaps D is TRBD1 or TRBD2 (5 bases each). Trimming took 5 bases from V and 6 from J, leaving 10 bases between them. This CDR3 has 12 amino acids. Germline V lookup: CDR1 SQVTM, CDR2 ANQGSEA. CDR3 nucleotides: TGCAGCGTTATCACGGGGCCCGGGGAGCTGTTTTTT. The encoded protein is CSVITGPGELFF.